Listed below are T cell receptor beta chains from one sample, sequenced in a study of blood T cell repertoires in COVID-19. Sequencing used immunoSEQ multiplex PCR; TCRdb keeps in-frame clones, though not all of them. In the table there are 59,000 or so clones, more than 70% of which are singletons. Material: peripheral blood. The receptors originated from a man aged 60-69 years with acute or convalescent COVID-19. CDR3s include the opening cysteine and the closing phenylalanine or tryptophan. D genes are given only for firm matches. The size of a clone is reported for some rows only, either as once, few or many, or as a class for expanded clones.

>few|-|TRBJ1-2|TRBV12-3/TRBV12-4
TGTGCCAGCAGTAAAGATACTTATGGCTACACCTTC
CASSKDTYGYTF
>few|-|TRBJ2-7|TRBV5-6
TGTGCCAGCAGCTTGTGGCAGGTGAGCTCCTACGAGCAGTACTTC
CASSLWQVSSYEQYF
>-|TRBD2|TRBJ2-3|TRBV5-6
TGTGCCAGCAGCTTGGATCGAGCGGGGGTCCCGAGGGATACGCAGTATTTT
CASSLDRAGVPRDTQYF
>-|TRBD2|TRBJ2-5|TRBV2
TGTGCCAGCACTCCCCCCCGGGAGCGGGGGGGCAGAGAGACCCAGTACTTC
CASTPPRERGGRETQYF
>-|-|TRBJ2-2|TRBV5-1
TGCGCCAGCAGCTTGGATCCGAGCACCGGGGAGCTGTTTTTT
CASSLDPSTGELFF
>-|-|TRBJ1-2|TRBV5-4
TGTGCCAGCAGCCCTGTCCGACAAGATAATGGCTACACCTTC
CASSPVRQDNGYTF
>-|-|TRBJ1-1|TRBV6-5
TGTGCCTGCGTACGTTCAGGGGTTGGGAACACTGAAGCTTTCTTT
CACVRSGVGNTEAFF
>-|-|TRBJ2-7|TRBV5-6
TGTGCCAGCAGCTACTCGTCGAACGAGCAGTACTTC
CASSYSSNEQYF
>-|-|TRBJ1-1|TRBV7-9
TGTGCCAGCAGCTCCAGGGGATCCGGTGAAGCTTTCTTT
CASSSRGSGEAFF
>-|TRBD1|TRBJ1-3|TRBV18
TGTGCCAGCTCACCACTCAGACAGGGGGATTCCTCTGGAAACACCATATATTTT
CASSPLRQGDSSGNTIYF
>-|-|TRBJ2-2|TRBV9
TGTGCCAGCAGCGCGGGGACGAACACCGGGGAGCTGTTTTTT
CASSAGTNTGELFF
>-|-|TRBJ2-1|TRBV15
TGTGCCACCAGCAGAGATCAGTTCCGCGGTGACCAGTTCTTC
CATSRDQFRGDQFF
>few|-|TRBJ2-7|TRBV12-3/TRBV12-4
TGTGCCAGCAGTTTAGCTAAACAGGGGCAGTACTTC
CASSLAKQGQYF
>-|-|TRBJ2-7|TRBV5-4
TGTGCCAGCAGCTTAGTTTTAACAGCTACCTACGAGCAGTACTTC
CASSLVLTATYEQYF
>-|-|TRBJ1-3|TRBV5-1
TGCGCCAGCAGCTTGGGGCCAACAGGGACACCCTCTGGAAACACCATATATTTT
CASSLGPTGTPSGNTIYF
>-|-|TRBJ2-3|TRBV10-3
TGTGCCATCAGTGAGTCGCTGGGCAGGGTGGATACGCAGTATTTT
CAISESLGRVDTQYF
>-|TRBD2|TRBJ2-3|TRBV4-1
TGCGCCAGCAGCCCCACCCCGGCTAGCGGATTCACAGATACGCAGTATTTT
CASSPTPASGFTDTQYF
>once|-|TRBJ2-5|TRBV27
TGTGCCAGCAGCACCAGGGCCGAACAAGAGACCCAGTACTTC
CASSTRAEQETQYF
>-|TRBD2|TRBJ2-3|TRBV15
TGTGCCACCTCGGGGGGGGAGGATACGCAGTATTTT
CATSGGEDTQYF
>few|TRBD1|TRBJ1-6|TRBV2
TGTGCCAGCAGCGGACAGGGTTCAAATTCACCCCTCCACTTT
CASSGQGSNSPLHF
>-|-|TRBJ2-5|TRBV10-2
TGCGCCAGCATCGACGGGGGGCCCTCAGAGACCCAGTACTTC
CASIDGGPSETQYF
>-|-|TRBJ1-5|TRBV24-1
TGTGCCACCGCCCAGACAGGAGGTGGCAATCAGCCCCAGCATTTT
CATAQTGGGNQPQHF
>-|TRBD2|TRBJ2-1|TRBV7-9
TGTGCCAGCAGCCTTCTAAGTAGCGGGGAGATCAATGAGCAGTTCTTC
CASSLLSSGEINEQFF
>-|TRBD1|TRBJ1-2|TRBV6-5
TGTGCCAGCAGTTACACTACAGGGGGGGGGCATGGCTACACCTTC
CASSYTTGGGHGYTF
>-|-|TRBJ2-7|TRBV30
TGTGCCTGGAGTGTCGAGGGCGCCTACGAGCAGTACTTC
CAWSVEGAYEQYF
>-|TRBD2|TRBJ2-3|TRBV27
TGTGCCAGCAGTCCTTATATTAGCGGGGGCCGCACAGATACGCAGTATTTT
CASSPYISGGRTDTQYF
>-|-|TRBJ2-1|TRBV4-2
TGTGCCAGCAGCCCGGAGGGGGGGTTGGACAATGAGCAGTTCTTC
CASSPEGGLDNEQFF
>-|TRBD1|TRBJ1-1|TRBV19
TGTGCCAGTCGGACAGGGGCTGGGTTGAACACTGAAGCTTTCTTT
CASRTGAGLNTEAFF
>-|TRBD1|TRBJ2-1|TRBV6-5
TGTGCCAGCAGTAAAACAGGGGATGGGTACAATGAGCAGTTCTTC
CASSKTGDGYNEQFF
>-|-|TRBJ1-3|TRBV19
TGTGCCAGTCGGACACTGGTTATGAGCTCTGGAAACACCATATATTTT
CASRTLVMSSGNTIYF
>-|TRBD1|TRBJ2-7|TRBV4-1
TGCGCCAGCAGCCTTGGGGACAGCCTTGAGCAGTACTTC
CASSLGDSLEQYF
>-|TRBD1|TRBJ2-3|TRBV25-1
TGTGCCAGCAGTGGGCACAGGGGGCAGGCAGATACGCAGTATTTT
CASSGHRGQADTQYF
>-|TRBD1|TRBJ2-7|TRBV7-8
TGTGCCAGCAGCACCGGACAGGGATCCTACGAGCAGTACTTC
CASSTGQGSYEQYF
>-|TRBD1|TRBJ2-1|TRBV6-5
TGTGCCAGCAGCCTCGACAGGGCATCCTACAATGAGCAGTTCTTC
CASSLDRASYNEQFF
>-|-|TRBJ1-2|TRBV9
TGTGCCAGCAGCGAGGCAGGGTTCGATGGCTACACCTTC
CASSEAGFDGYTF
>-|-|TRBJ2-2|TRBV6-5
TGTGCCAGCAGCGTCACTAGCACCGGGGAGCTGTTTTTT
CASSVTSTGELFF
>-|TRBD2|TRBJ2-2|TRBV7-8
TGTGCCAGCAGCTCGGGACTAGCGGCAAACACCGGGGAGCTGTTTTTT
CASSSGLAANTGELFF
>-|TRBD1|TRBJ2-7|TRBV7-8
TGTGCCAGCAGCTTATCGGGACAGGGGTCATACGAGCAGTACTTC
CASSLSGQGSYEQYF
>-|TRBD2|TRBJ2-1|TRBV19
TGTGCCAGTAGTCCAAGACTAGCGGGGGGGCGGAACAATGAGCAGTTCTTC
CASSPRLAGGRNNEQFF
>-|-|TRBJ1-5|TRBV9
TGTGCCAGCAGCGTAGGAGGGTACCAGCCCCAGCATTTT
CASSVGGYQPQHF
>once|-|TRBJ2-3|TRBV6-6
TGTGCCAGCGTCAAGATCCAACAGGATACGCAGTATTTT
CASVKIQQDTQYF
>-|-|TRBJ1-2|TRBV19
TGTGCCAGTAGTATAACCCCCGCCGAGGACTATGGCTACACCTTC
CASSITPAEDYGYTF
>-|TRBD1|TRBJ1-6|TRBV29-1
TGCAGCGTAGGGGACAGTACCAATTCACCCCTCCACTTT
CSVGDSTNSPLHF
>-|-|TRBJ2-1|TRBV6-6
TGTGCCAGCACCCTGGGGGGGCCTCTCTCCTACAATGAGCAGTTCTTC
CASTLGGPLSYNEQFF
>once|-|TRBJ1-1|TRBV5-6
TGTGCCAGCAGCTTGGGACACGGGGACACTGAAGCTTTCTTT
CASSLGHGDTEAFF
>-|TRBD2|TRBJ2-1|TRBV7-9
TGTGCCAGCAGCTTAGAGGCGGGGGGCCTTAGGAATGAGCAGTTCTTC
CASSLEAGGLRNEQFF
>-|-|TRBJ2-5|TRBV11-2
TGTGCCAGCAGCTTAGATGGATCGACTCTGGAGACCCAGTACTTC
CASSLDGSTLETQYF
>-|-|TRBJ1-6|TRBV6-5
TGTGCCAGCATTTCGGACAGTAATTCACCCCTCCACTTT
CASISDSNSPLHF
>-|-|TRBJ1-4|TRBV14
TGTGCCAGCAGCCTCTTTAATGAAAAACTGTTTTTT
CASSLFNEKLFF
>-|-|TRBJ2-5|TRBV15
TGTGCCACCAGCAGAGTCCGGATAGGGGAAGAGACCCAGTACTTC
CATSRVRIGEETQYF
>-|-|TRBJ2-1|TRBV9
TGTGCCAGCAGCGGGCGGGCTGGCCAGACCTACAATGAGCAGTTCTTC
CASSGRAGQTYNEQFF